This T cell receptor beta chain was captured in a study of blood T cell repertoires in COVID-19. Study at large: Italy, Spain and the United States were the sources of the convalescent and acute COVID-19 samples.

Patients at the Seattle site were enrolled during active infection and followed longitudinally. The germline CDR1 and CDR2 sequences are GTSNPN and SVGIG (reference sequence). The CDR3 loop spans 13 amino acids. V was clipped by 6 bases and J by 7 bases, with 18 bases between them. Methods used by the authors: Reference gene primer amplification yielded estimated nucleated cell counts. Libraries were prepared by immunoSEQ multiplex PCR; TCRdb keeps only in-frame clonotypes and omits some of them. The D gene and trimming were derived from the DNA, and the V and J assignments and clone size from that table. This sample has under 250,000 clones; over 75% occur once, and the top ten carry roughly 19%.

The chain is built from TRBV30 and TRBJ1-1, with D possibly TRBD1 on 6 matching bases. This clonotype was sampled from a man in his forties or fifties with COVID-19, enrolled during active disease. Input material: peripheral blood. The CDR3: CACLRGGLGEAFF. The CDR3 coding sequence is TGTGCCTGCCTTAGGGGGGGGCTTGGTGAAGCTTTCTTT.